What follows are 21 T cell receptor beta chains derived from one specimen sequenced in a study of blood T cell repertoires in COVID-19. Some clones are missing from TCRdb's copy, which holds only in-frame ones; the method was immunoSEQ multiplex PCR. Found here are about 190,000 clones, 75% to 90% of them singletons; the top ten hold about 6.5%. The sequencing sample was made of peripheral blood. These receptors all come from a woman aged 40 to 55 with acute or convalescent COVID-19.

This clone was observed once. CDR3 DNA sequence: TGTGCCACCTCCTCCCGGACTAGTGCGGGTGATGAGCAGTTCTTC. It is translated as CATSSRTSAGDEQFF. The chain combines TRBV19 with TRBJ2-1; TRBD2 matches 7 bases. CDR1 is LNHDA and CDR2 is SQIVND in the germline V gene (reference sequence). The CDR3 is made up of 15 amino acids. Trimming cost V 10 bases and J 8 bases; bases outside gene matches: 17.

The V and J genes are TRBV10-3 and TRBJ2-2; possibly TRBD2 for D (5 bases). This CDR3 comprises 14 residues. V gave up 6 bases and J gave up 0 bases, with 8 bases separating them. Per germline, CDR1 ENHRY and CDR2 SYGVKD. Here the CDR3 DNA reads TGTGCCATCAGGTCAGCGGCGAACACCGGGGAGCTGTTTTTT. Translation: CAIRSAANTGELFF.

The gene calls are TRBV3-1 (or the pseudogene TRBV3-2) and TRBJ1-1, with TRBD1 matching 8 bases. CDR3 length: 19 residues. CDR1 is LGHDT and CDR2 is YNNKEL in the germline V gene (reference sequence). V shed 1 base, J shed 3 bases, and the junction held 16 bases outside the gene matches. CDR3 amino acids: CASSQASGTGKVGDTEAFF. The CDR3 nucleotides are TGTGCCAGCAGCCAAGCCTCCGGGACAGGTAAGGTCGGGGACACTGAAGCTTTCTTT.

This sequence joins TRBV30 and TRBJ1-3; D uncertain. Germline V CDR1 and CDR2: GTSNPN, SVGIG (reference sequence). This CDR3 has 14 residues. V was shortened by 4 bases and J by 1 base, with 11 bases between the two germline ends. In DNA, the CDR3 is TGTGCCTGGACAGGCCGACCTTCTGGAAACACCATATATTTT. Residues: CAWTGRPSGNTIYF. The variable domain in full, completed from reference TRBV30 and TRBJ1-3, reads SQTIHQWPATLVQPVGSPLSLECTVEGTSNPNLYWYRQAAGRGLQLLFYSVGIGQISSEVPQNLSASRPQDRQFILSSKKLLLSDSGFYLCAWTGRPSGNTIYFGEGSWLTVV.

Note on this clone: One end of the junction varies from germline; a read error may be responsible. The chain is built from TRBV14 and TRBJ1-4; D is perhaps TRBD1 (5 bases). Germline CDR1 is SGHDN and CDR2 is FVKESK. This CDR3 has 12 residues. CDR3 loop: CASSQVNGRVNF. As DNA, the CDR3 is TGTGCCAGCAGCCAAGTAAATGGCAGGGTTAATTTT.

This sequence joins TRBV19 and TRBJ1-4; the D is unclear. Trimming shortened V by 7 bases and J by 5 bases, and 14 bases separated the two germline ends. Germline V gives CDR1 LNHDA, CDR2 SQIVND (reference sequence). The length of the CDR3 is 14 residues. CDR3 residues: CASTVNPLNEKLFF. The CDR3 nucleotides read TGTGCCAGTACCGTAAACCCACTCAATGAAAAACTGTTTTTT.

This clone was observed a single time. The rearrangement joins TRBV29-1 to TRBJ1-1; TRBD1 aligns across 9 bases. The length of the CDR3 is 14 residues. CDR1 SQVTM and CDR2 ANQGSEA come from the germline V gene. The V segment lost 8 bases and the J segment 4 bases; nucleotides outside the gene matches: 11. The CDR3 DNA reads TGCAGCTTCCGACAGGGGGTTGCTGGCACTGAAGCTTTCTTT. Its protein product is CSFRQGVAGTEAFF. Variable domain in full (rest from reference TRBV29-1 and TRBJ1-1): SAVISQKPSRDICQRGTSLTIQCQVDSQVTMMFWYRQQPGQSLTLIATANQGSEATYESGFVIDKFPISRPNLTFSTLTVSNMSPEDSSIYLCSFRQGVAGTEAFFGQGTRLTVV.

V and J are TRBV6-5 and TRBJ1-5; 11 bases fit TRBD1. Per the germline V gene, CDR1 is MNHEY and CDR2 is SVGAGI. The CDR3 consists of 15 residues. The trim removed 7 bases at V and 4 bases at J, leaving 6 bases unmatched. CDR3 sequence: CASTVDRGRNQPQHF. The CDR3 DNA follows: TGTGCCAGCACCGTGGACAGGGGGCGAAATCAGCCCCAGCATTTT.

CDR3 in amino acids: CASSKTSGRAGTGELFF. For the CDR3, the DNA is TGTGCCAGCAGCAAGACTAGCGGGAGGGCCGGCACCGGGGAGCTGTTTTTT. The chain couples TRBV21-1 to TRBJ2-2; the D call of TRBD2 is as the table states it, not checked on the DNA. TRBV21-1 is designated a pseudogene. The CDR3 is 17 residues long.

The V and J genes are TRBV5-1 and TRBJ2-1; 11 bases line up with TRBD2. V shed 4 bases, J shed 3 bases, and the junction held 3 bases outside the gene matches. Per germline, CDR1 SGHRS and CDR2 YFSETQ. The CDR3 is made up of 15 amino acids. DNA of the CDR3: TGCGCCAGCAGCATACTAGCGGGAGACTACAATGAGCAGTTCTTC. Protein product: CASSILAGDYNEQFF.

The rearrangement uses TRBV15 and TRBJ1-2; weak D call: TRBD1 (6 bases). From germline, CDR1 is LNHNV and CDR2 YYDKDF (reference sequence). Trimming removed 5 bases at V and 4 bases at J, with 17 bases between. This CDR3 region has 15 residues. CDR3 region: CATSGGRGNAYGYTF. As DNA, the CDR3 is TGTGCCACCAGCGGGGGCCGGGGAAACGCCTATGGCTACACCTTC.

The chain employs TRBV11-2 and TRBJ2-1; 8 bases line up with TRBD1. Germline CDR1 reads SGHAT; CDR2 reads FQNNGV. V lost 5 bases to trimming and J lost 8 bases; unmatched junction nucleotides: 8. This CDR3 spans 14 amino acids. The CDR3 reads CASSAGTGFYEQFF. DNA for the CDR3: TGTGCCAGCAGCGCCGGGACAGGTTTCTATGAGCAGTTCTTC.

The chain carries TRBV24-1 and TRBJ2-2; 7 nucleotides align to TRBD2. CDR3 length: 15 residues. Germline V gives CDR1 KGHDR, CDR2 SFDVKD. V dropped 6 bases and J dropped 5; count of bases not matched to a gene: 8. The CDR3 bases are TGTGCCACCAGTCCAGCGGGGATATTAACCGGGGAGCTGTTTTTT. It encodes CATSPAGILTGELFF.

The CDR3 here is CASSSTTGTNTGELFF. The CDR3 DNA reads TGCGCCAGCAGCTCGACCACAGGGACAAACACCGGGGAGCTGTTTTTT. V usage is TRBV5-1 and J usage is TRBJ2-2; D perhaps matches TRBD1 (6 bases). The CDR3 has 16 residues. V lost 3 bases to trimming and J lost 2 bases, with 14 bases between them. Germline V lookup: CDR1 SGHRS, CDR2 YFSETQ. The entire variable domain, with the rest obtained from reference TRBV5-1 and TRBJ2-2, is as follows: KAGVTQTPRYLIKTRGQQVTLSCSPISGHRSVSWYQQTPGQGLQFLFEYFSETQRNKGNFPGRFSGRQFSNSRSEMNVSTLELGDSALYLCASSSTTGTNTGELFFGEGSRLTVL.

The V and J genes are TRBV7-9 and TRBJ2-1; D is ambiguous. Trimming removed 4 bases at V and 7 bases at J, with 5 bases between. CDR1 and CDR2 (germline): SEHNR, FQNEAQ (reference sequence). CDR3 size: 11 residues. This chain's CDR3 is CASSWRNEQFF. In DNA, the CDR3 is TGTGCCAGCAGCTGGAGAAATGAGCAGTTCTTC. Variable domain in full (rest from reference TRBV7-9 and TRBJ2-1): DTGVSQNPRHKITKRGQNVTFRCDPISEHNRLYWYRQTLGQGPEFLTYFQNEAQLEKSRLLSDRFSAERPKGSFSTLEIQRTEQGDSAMYLCASSWRNEQFFGPGTRLTVL.

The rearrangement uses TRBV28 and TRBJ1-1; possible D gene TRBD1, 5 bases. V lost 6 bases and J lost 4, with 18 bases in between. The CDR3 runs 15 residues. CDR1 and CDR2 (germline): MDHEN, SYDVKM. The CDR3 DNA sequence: TGTGCCAGCAGCTGGGTAGGGGTTATGGGCACTGAAGCTTTCTTT. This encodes CASSWVGVMGTEAFF.

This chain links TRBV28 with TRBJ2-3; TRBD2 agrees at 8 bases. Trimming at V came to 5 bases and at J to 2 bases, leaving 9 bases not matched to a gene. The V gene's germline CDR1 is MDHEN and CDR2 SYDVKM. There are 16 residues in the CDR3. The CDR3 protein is CASSGFGGALTDTQYF. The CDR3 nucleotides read TGTGCCAGCAGTGGGTTCGGGGGGGCCCTCACAGATACGCAGTATTTT.

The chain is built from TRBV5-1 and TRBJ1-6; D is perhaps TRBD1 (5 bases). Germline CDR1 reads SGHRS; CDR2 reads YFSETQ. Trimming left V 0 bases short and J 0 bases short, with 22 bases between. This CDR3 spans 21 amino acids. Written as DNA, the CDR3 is TGCGCCAGCAGCTTGGCCGGGACTCGGGACCGCGCGAGCTCCTATAATTCACCCCTCCACTTT. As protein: CASSLAGTRDRASSYNSPLHF.

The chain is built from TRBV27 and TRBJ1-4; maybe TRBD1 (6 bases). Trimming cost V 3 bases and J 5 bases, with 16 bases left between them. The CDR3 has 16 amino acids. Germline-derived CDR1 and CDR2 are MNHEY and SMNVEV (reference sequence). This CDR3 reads CASSFVFRGPNEKLFF. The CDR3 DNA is TGTGCCAGCAGTTTTGTCTTCAGGGGCCCCAATGAAAAACTGTTTTTT.

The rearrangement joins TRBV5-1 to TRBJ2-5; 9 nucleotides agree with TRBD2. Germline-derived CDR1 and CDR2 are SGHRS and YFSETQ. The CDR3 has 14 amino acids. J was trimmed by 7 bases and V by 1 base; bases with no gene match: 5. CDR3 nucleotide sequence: TGCGCCAGCAGCTTGAGTAGCGGGAGTGGGACCCAGTACTTC. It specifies CASSLSSGSGTQYF.

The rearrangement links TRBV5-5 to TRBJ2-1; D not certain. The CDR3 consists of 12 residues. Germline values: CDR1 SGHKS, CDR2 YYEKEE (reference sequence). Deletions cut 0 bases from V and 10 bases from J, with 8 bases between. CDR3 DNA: TGTGCCAGCAGCTTGGTCCCCCTCGAGCAGTTCTTC. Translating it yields CASSLVPLEQFF.